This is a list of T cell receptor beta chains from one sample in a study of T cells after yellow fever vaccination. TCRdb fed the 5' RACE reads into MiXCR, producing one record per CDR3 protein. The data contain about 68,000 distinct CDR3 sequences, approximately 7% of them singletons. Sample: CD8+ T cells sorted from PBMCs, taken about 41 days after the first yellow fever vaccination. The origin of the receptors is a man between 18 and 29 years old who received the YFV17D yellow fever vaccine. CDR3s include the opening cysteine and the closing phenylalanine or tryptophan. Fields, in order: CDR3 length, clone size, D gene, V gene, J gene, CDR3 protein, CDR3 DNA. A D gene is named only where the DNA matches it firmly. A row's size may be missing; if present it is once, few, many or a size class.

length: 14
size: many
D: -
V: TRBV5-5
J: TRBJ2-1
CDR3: CASYPGRAGNEQFF
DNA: TGTGCCAGCTACCCGGGAAGGGCTGGCAATGAGCAGTTCTTC

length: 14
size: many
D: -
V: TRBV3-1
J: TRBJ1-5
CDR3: CASSQSISNQPQHF
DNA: TGTGCCAGCAGCCAATCTATAAGCAATCAGCCCCAGCATTTT

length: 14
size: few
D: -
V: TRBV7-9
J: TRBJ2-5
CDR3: CASSPGGGPETQYF
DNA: TGTGCCAGCAGCCCCGGTGGGGGGCCAGAGACCCAGTACTTC

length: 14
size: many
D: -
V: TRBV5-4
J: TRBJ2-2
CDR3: CASSPGVATGELFF
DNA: TGTGCCAGCAGCCCAGGGGTGGCTACCGGGGAGCTGTTTTTT

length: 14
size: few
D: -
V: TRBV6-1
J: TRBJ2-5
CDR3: CASRDGGFQETQYF
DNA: TGTGCCAGCAGGGACGGAGGATTCCAAGAGACCCAGTACTTC

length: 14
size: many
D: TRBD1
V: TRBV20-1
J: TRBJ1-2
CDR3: CSARDAGQGYGYTF
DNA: TGCAGTGCTAGAGATGCCGGACAGGGCTATGGCTACACCTTC

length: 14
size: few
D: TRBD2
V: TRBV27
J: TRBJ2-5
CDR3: CASPNGPGGETQYF
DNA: TGTGCCAGCCCAAACGGGCCGGGGGGGGAGACCCAGTACTTC

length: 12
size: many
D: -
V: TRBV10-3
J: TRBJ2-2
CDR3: CATGDYTGELFF
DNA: TGTGCCACGGGGGACTACACCGGGGAGCTGTTTTTT

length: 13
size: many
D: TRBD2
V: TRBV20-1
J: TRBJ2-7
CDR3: CSARASGSYEQYF
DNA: TGCAGTGCTAGGGCTAGCGGATCCTACGAGCAGTACTTC

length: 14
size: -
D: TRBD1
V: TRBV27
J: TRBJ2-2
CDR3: CASRQGSNTGELFF
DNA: TGTGCCAGCCGACAGGGGTCGAACACCGGGGAGCTGTTTTTT

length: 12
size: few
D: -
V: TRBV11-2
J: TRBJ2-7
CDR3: CASSFSGGRQYF
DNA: TGTGCCAGCAGCTTTTCCGGGGGCCGGCAGTACTTC

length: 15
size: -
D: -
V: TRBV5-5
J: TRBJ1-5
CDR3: CASSLREGPRGPQHF
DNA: TGTGCCAGCAGCCTGCGAGAGGGACCTCGAGGGCCCCAGCATTTT

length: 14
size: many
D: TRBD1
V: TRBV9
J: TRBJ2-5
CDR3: CASSAGTGQETQYF
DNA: TGTGCCAGCAGCGCTGGGACAGGGCAAGAGACCCAGTACTTC

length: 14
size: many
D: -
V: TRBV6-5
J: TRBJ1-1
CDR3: CASSYLRGRTEAFF
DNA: TGTGCCAGCAGTTACTTAAGGGGCCGTACTGAAGCTTTCTTT

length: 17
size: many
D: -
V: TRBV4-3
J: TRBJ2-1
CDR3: CASSQDPEDYPYNEQFF
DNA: TGCGCCAGCAGCCAAGATCCCGAGGACTACCCCTACAATGAGCAGTTCTTC

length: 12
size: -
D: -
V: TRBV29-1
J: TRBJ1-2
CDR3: CSGETGIYGYTF
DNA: TGCAGCGGGGAAACAGGGATCTATGGCTACACCTTC

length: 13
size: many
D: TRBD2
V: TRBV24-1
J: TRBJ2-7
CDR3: CAASRGAGYEQYF
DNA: TGTGCCGCTTCGCGGGGGGCCGGATACGAGCAGTACTTC

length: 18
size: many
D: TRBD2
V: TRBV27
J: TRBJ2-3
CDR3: CASSLALGLAGLGDTQYF
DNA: TGTGCCAGCAGTTTAGCCCTCGGACTAGCGGGGCTGGGAGATACGCAGTATTTT

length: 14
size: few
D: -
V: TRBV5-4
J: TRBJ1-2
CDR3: CASSLDQRPYGYTF
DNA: TGTGCCAGCAGCTTGGACCAGAGACCATATGGCTACACCTTC

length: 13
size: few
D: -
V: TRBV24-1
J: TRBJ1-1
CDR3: CATSPGLDTEAFF
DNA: TGTGCCACCAGTCCGGGGTTAGACACTGAAGCTTTCTTT

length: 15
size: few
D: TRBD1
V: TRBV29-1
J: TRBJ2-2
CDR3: CSVVFVTGGPGELFF
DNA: TGCAGCGTTGTGTTTGTGACAGGGGGCCCCGGGGAGCTGTTTTTT

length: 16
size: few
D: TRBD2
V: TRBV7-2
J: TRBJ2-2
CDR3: CASSLGGGTNTGELFF
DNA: TGTGCCAGCAGCCTCGGGGGGGGGACCAACACCGGGGAGCTGTTTTTT

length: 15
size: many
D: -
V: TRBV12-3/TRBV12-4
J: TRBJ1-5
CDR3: CASSARTGTGQPQHF
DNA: TGTGCCAGCAGTGCCCGGACTGGGACCGGACAGCCCCAGCATTTT

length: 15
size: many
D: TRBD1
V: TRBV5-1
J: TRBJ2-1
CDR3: CASSYRDRAANEQFF
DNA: TGCGCCAGCAGCTACCGGGACAGGGCTGCCAATGAGCAGTTCTTC

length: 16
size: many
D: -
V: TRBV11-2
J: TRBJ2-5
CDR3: CASRPQAAPLGETQYF
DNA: TGTGCCAGCAGGCCCCAGGCAGCCCCCCTTGGGGAGACCCAGTACTTC

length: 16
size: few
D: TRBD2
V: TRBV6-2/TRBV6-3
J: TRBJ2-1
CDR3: CASNPLAGESYNEQFF
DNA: TGTGCCAGCAACCCCTTAGCGGGGGAGTCCTACAATGAGCAGTTCTTC

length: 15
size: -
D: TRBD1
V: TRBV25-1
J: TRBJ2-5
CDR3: CATLDRARYQETQYF
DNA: TGTGCCACTCTGGACAGGGCACGGTACCAAGAGACCCAGTACTTC